What follows are 14 T cell receptor beta chains derived from one specimen sequenced in a study of blood T cells in healthy people across ages. A second PCR of 7 to 11 cycles used a sample-barcoded 5' primer and a J-beta primer mix. TCRdb fed the 5' RACE reads into MiXCR, producing one record per CDR3 protein. The sample lists about 800,000 distinct CDR3 sequences, about 25% occurring once. This sample was also put to use in a study of T cells of mothers and their children.

The sequenced sample was blood. The receptors were sampled from a boy aged 10-17 years in good health.

This clonotype was seen a few times. The chain is built from TRBV15 and TRBJ1-2; 7 bases are shared with TRBD1. CDR1 and CDR2 from the germline V gene are LNHNV and YYDKDF (reference sequence). V was pared by 6 bases and J by 2 bases, with 3 bases of the junction left unmatched. This CDR3 has 13 residues. CDR3 residues: CATSPTGNYGYTF. CDR3 in DNA: TGTGCCACCAGTCCGACAGGGAACTATGGCTACACCTTC. The full variable domain, in which reference TRBV15 and TRBJ1-2 provide the parts outside the CDR3, is DAMVIQNPRYQVTQFGKPVTLSCSQTLNHNVMYWYQQKSSQAPKLLFHYYDKDFNNEADTPDNFQSRRPNTSFCFLDIRSPGLGDTAMYLCATSPTGNYGYTFGSGTRLTVV.

This clonotype has more than one count but fewer than ten. The genes are TRBV12-3 or TRBV12-4 and TRBJ2-4, with 7 bases identical to TRBD2. V lost 2 bases and J lost 8; bases outside the gene matches: 6. The CDR3 is 14 residues long. The CDR3 spells CASSLPGREDIQYF. The CDR3, as DNA: TGTGCCAGCAGTTTACCTGGGAGGGAGGACATTCAGTACTTC.

This clonotype was detected only a few times. V is TRBV3-1 and J is TRBJ2-5, with D unresolved. CDR1 LGHDT and CDR2 YNNKEL come from the germline V gene (reference sequence). CDR3 length: 11 residues. V lost 2 bases and J 9 bases, leaving 7 bases between the germline ends. Written as DNA, the CDR3 is TGTGCCAGCAGCCAATCTGGACCCCAGTACTTC. Amino acids: CASSQSGPQYF.

This clonotype was recorded a few times. The chain links TRBV27 to TRBJ1-4, with a tentative D call TRBD1 (5 bases). CDR1 and CDR2 from the germline V gene are MNHEY and SMNVEV (reference sequence). The CDR3 sequence is 14 residues long. V dropped 5 bases and J dropped 8 bases, with 15 bases sitting between them. The CDR3 is CASSLQGSYEKLFF. The CDR3 nucleotides are TGTGCCAGCAGTCTCCAGGGTTCATACGAAAAACTGTTTTTT.

This clonotype has a handful of counts. The rearrangement joins TRBV20-1 to TRBJ2-7; TRBD2 aligns across 9 bases. The CDR3 is made up of 14 amino acids. Trimming at V came to 3 bases and at J to 2 bases, leaving 5 bases not matched to a gene. Germline V gives CDR1 DFQATT, CDR2 SNEGSKA (reference sequence). CDR3 coding DNA: TGCAGTGCTAGCATGGGCGGGGGGGCCTACGAGCAGTACTTC. Translated: CSASMGGGAYEQYF.

This clonotype was counted ten times or more. This chain joins TRBV7-2 and TRBJ2-2; 12 bases line up with TRBD1. V shed 6 bases and J 8 bases; nucleotides not matched to a gene: 7. The CDR3 is 15 residues long. Germline values: CDR1 SGHTA, CDR2 FQGNSA. Here the CDR3 reads CASSWDRGREGELFF. For the CDR3, the DNA is TGTGCCAGCAGTTGGGACAGGGGGCGCGAAGGGGAGCTGTTTTTT.

This clonotype appeared a few times. The chain uses TRBV5-5 and TRBJ1-1; TRBD1 matches 7 bases. With V trimmed by 0 bases and J by 1 base, 3 bases remained unmatched. Germline loops: CDR1 SGHKS, CDR2 YYEKEE (reference sequence). The CDR3 is made up of 15 amino acids. The CDR3 DNA reads as TGTGCCAGCAGCTTGGGTGACAGGGAGAACACTGAAGCTTTCTTT. Translated, it gives CASSLGDRENTEAFF.

This clonotype was seen more than once but under ten times. The chain has TRBV7-8 and TRBJ2-1; maybe TRBD2 (6 bases). CDR1 and CDR2 (germline): SGHVS, FQNEAQ. This CDR3 has 15 residues. The V end lost 7 bases, the J end lost 0 bases, and 13 bases lay between the germline ends. The CDR3: CASKPKRVSYNEQFF. CDR3 nucleotides: TGTGCCAGCAAACCGAAGCGGGTCTCCTACAATGAGCAGTTCTTC.

Only a few counts were recorded for this clonotype. The chain recombines TRBV20-1 with TRBJ2-2, with 7 bases aligning to TRBD2. J gave up 7 bases and V 6 bases, and 20 bases lay outside the gene matches. Per germline, CDR1 DFQATT and CDR2 SNEGSKA (reference sequence). The CDR3 is made up of 17 amino acids. The CDR3 reads CSALVSGAGESNGELFF. The CDR3 DNA follows: TGCAGTGCCCTTGTTTCTGGCGCGGGGGAGTCAAACGGGGAGCTGTTTTTT.

The table lists this clonotype with a few counts. This sequence joins TRBV20-1 and TRBJ2-5; 12 bases match TRBD2. The junction had 4 bases not matched to a gene; V was cut back by 2 bases and J by 3 bases. The CDR3 consists of 15 residues. Germline-derived CDR1 and CDR2 are DFQATT and SNEGSKA (reference sequence). The CDR3 DNA is TGCAGTGCTAGACTAGCGGGAGGGCCAGAAGAGACCCAGTACTTC. It is translated as CSARLAGGPEETQYF.

The chain employs TRBV6-2 or TRBV6-3 and TRBJ1-2; 10 bases line up with TRBD1. Trimming took 5 bases from V and 6 from J; bases not matched to a gene: 9. Per the germline V gene, CDR1 is MNHEY and CDR2 is SVGEGT. This CDR3 region has 15 residues. The CDR3 DNA reads as TGTGCCAGCAGTCCCCGGGACAGGGGACCGAATGGCTACACCTTC. This translates into CASSPRDRGPNGYTF.

Comment on this clonotype: The junction differs from germline at one of its ends, possibly a read error. The gene calls are TRBV6-2 or TRBV6-3 and TRBJ2-7; 10 bases fit TRBD2. CDR3 length: 15 amino acids. The germline CDR1 and CDR2 sequences are MNHEY and SVGEGT. The DNA for the CDR3 is TGTGTCAGCAGCCGCCCTAGCGGGAGCTCCTACGAGCAGTACTTC. Protein: CVSSRPSGSSYEQYF.

The sample holds many counts of this clonotype. The chain recombines TRBV7-9 with TRBJ2-7, with D unclear. Trimming stripped 5 bases from V and 4 bases from J, with 12 bases between. The CDR3 contains 13 residues. CDR1 SEHNR and CDR2 FQNEAQ come from the germline V gene (reference sequence). The CDR3 nucleotides read TGTGCCAGCAGCGCGTCCTCTTCATACGAGCAGTACTTC. It is translated as CASSASSSYEQYF.

The table lists this clonotype with a few counts. The conserved phenylalanine or tryptophan is not found at the CDR3 terminus, so this likely reflects a read error. DNA of the CDR3: TGTGCCAGCAGTTACTCGATGACTAGCGGGCCGAACTACGAGCAGTACCTC. Protein: CASSYSMTSGPNYEQYL. V gene TRBV6-2 or TRBV6-3 combines with J gene TRBJ2-7; the match to TRBD2 covers 10 bases. The J segment lost 3 bases and the V segment lost 0 bases, leaving 8 bases of the junction unmatched. CDR1 and CDR2 (germline): MNHEY, SVGEGT. This CDR3 has 17 residues.